This T cell receptor beta chain was sequenced in a study of cytomegalovirus exposure and HLA in healthy donors. The CDR3 has 15 residues. Germline lookup yields CDR1 MNHEY and CDR2 SMNVEV (reference sequence). The trim removed 4 bases at V and 5 bases at J, leaving 6 bases unmatched. Both 60 Vbeta primers and 13 Jbeta primers went into the PCR. Study processing details: Later reanalysis found around 80 million unique TCR beta chains, roughly 10 million of them shared. Libraries were prepared by immunoSEQ multiplex PCR; TCRdb keeps only in-frame clonotypes and omits some of them. Clonal size and the V and J genes are those of that table, whereas D and trimming came from the DNA. The table has about 120,000 clones, 80% seen once.

The chain couples TRBV27 to TRBJ2-5, with 11 bases aligning to TRBD2. The sequencing sample was made of PBMCs. The clonotype comes from a man aged 50 or older in good health and CMV-seronegative. CDR3 residues: CASSSYSGRVETQYF. For the CDR3, the DNA is TGTGCCAGCAGTTCCTATAGCGGGAGGGTCGAGACCCAGTACTTC.